The clone carrying this TCR beta chain was counted many times. TCRdb fed the 5' RACE reads into MiXCR, producing one record per CDR3 protein. Altogether under 75,000 distinct CDR3 sequences are present, 8% to 9.5% being singletons, with the ten largest covering 1.9%. Specified time point: blood at routine non-recurrence follow-up after resection. In each case, whole RNA from tumor, nontumor lung or frozen PBMC was sequenced unsorted. This sample is drawn from a study of spatial heterogeneity in lung cancer. In the study overall: The approximately 69 donors had untreated early-stage non-small cell lung cancer.

The germline V gene has CDR1 SGHTA and CDR2 FQGTGA. With V trimmed by 2 bases and J by 7 bases, 18 bases remained unmatched. The CDR3 contains 20 residues. Sequenced here: PBMCs, sampled at follow-up. V is TRBV7-3 and J is TRBJ2-1, with 12 bases aligning to TRBD2. The sequence came from a female donor with early-stage non-small cell lung cancer. The CDR3 region has the DNA TGTGCCAGCAGCTTATTCCCCCTAGCGGGAGGGCGCCGATTTGAGAATGAGCAGTTCTTC. Translated: CASSLFPLAGGRRFENEQFF.